These 29 T cell receptor beta chains share one sample of origin, sequenced in a study of blood T cells in healthy people across ages (dated by TCRdb to the mid-2010s). Libraries were built with 5' RACE. The instrument given in TCRdb is Illumina HiSeq 2500. The second PCR ran for about 7 to 11 cycles and used a J-beta primer mix along with a sample-barcoded 5' primer. The public reads were reanalyzed by TCRdb: fastp trimming at Q25, MiXCR alignment, in-frame beta chains only. Duplicate CDR3 protein sequences are folded into a single record with the most common DNA and genes. Recorded for this sample are some 1.4 million distinct CDR3 sequences; about 40% of them occurred a single time. 7.9% of the sample is taken by the ten largest. The sample consisted of blood. The source is a woman under 30 in good health.

Points on this clonotype: A junction end diverges from the germline sequence, so it may reflect a read error. This sequence joins TRBV11-2 and TRBJ2-5, with D maybe TRBD2 (7 bases). This CDR3 spans 15 amino acids. Germline V gene lookup returns CDR1 SGHAT and CDR2 FQNNGV. The CDR3 loop reads CACSLGGANRETQYF. The CDR3 region has the DNA TGTGCCTGCAGCTTAGGGGGGGCCAATCGAGAGACCCAGTACTTC.

This clonotype was counted only a few times. The chain is built from TRBV4-1 and TRBJ1-4; 9 bases line up with TRBD1. Germline CDR1 MGHRA, CDR2 YSYEKL. The ends lost 0 bases at V and 7 bases at J; junction bases unmatched: 9. The CDR3 covers 17 residues. The CDR3 DNA reads TGCGCCAGCAGCCAAGATTCCCAGACAGGGGGAGGTGAAAAACTGTTTTTT. It is translated as CASSQDSQTGGGEKLFF.

The chain couples TRBV14 to TRBJ1-2, with 9 bases lining up with TRBD1. Per germline, CDR1 SGHDN and CDR2 FVKESK. V dropped 3 bases and J dropped 2; count of bases not matched to a gene: 4. CDR3 length: 15 amino acids. In DNA form, the CDR3 reads TGTGCCAGCAGCCAGTTGGGGACAGGGAACTATGGCTACACCTTC. Amino acids: CASSQLGTGNYGYTF.

The chain uses TRBV12-3 or TRBV12-4 and TRBJ2-1, with TRBD2 matching over 11 bases. The J segment lost 10 bases and the V segment lost 3 bases, leaving 8 bases of the junction unmatched. This CDR3 contains 15 residues. The CDR3 reads CASSFVLAGVREQFF. DNA of the CDR3: TGTGCCAGCAGTTTCGTACTAGCGGGAGTACGAGAGCAGTTCTTC.

This clonotype has just a few counts. This chain links TRBV7-8 with TRBJ2-3; 9 bases are shared with TRBD1. CDR3 length: 16 residues. Germline assignment: CDR1 SGHVS and CDR2 FQNEAQ. The V and J ends lost 3 bases and 2 bases, in that order; junction bases with no gene match: 6. The DNA of the CDR3 is TGTGCCAGCAGCTTTATAGGGACAGGGATCACAGATACGCAGTATTTT. The encoded protein is CASSFIGTGITDTQYF.

This clonotype was counted many times. The gene calls are TRBV12-3 or TRBV12-4 and TRBJ2-3; TRBD2 agrees at 16 bases. The CDR3 length is 20 residues. V dropped 3 bases and J dropped 3; count of bases not matched to a gene: 12. The CDR3 here is CASSLGLAGGPLQRTDTQYF. CDR3 in DNA: TGTGCCAGCAGTTTGGGACTAGCGGGAGGGCCATTACAGAGGACAGATACGCAGTATTTT.

V is TRBV2 and J is TRBJ2-3; tentatively, D is TRBD2 (5 bases). CDR3 size: 14 residues. V was trimmed by 1 base and J by 4 bases, leaving 9 bases between them. CDR1 is SNHLY, CDR2 FYNNEI, per germline. CDR3 protein: CASSEGPEADTQYF. As DNA, the CDR3 is TGTGCCAGCAGTGAAGGCCCGGAGGCAGATACGCAGTATTTT.

This clonotype was seen a single time. This clone may be a read error of a much larger clone one base away. The V and J genes are TRBV28 and TRBJ2-7; D remains unclear. The DNA end lines up better with TRBJ2-5; the J call may be wrong. CDR1 is MDHEN and CDR2 is SYDVKM in the germline V gene. The CDR3 extends over 12 amino acids. Written as DNA, the CDR3 is TGTGCCAGCAGGTCGGAACGGGAGACCCAGTACTTC. The encoded protein is CASRSERETQYF.

This chain connects TRBV28 to TRBJ2-1; 8 bases are a match to TRBD2. Germline V gene sequence: CDR1 MDHEN, CDR2 SYDVKM. The CDR3 has 16 amino acids. Germline trimming cut 4 bases from V and 6 bases from J; bases unmatched to any gene: 11. DNA for the CDR3: TGTGCCAGCAGTTCCCCCGGGGGGGGGCCGAGCAATGAGCAGTTCTTC. It yields the protein CASSSPGGGPSNEQFF.

CDR3 DNA: TGTGCCAGCAGTGAACGCCTGGTGGACAGCTACACCTTC. This sequence encodes CASSERLVDSYTF. The chain combines TRBV2 with TRBJ1-2, with TRBD1 as a possible D gene (5 bases). The germline CDR1 and CDR2 sequences are SNHLY and FYNNEI. The V end lost 2 bases, the J end lost 9 bases, and 13 bases lay between the germline ends. The CDR3 is 13 amino acids.

This clonotype was seen a handful of times. The chain joins TRBV20-1 to TRBJ2-7, with 11 positions matching TRBD2. The CDR3 loop spans 14 amino acids. Unmatched junction bases numbered 6, after V lost 4 bases and J lost 4 bases. CDR1 and CDR2 from the germline V gene are DFQATT and SNEGSKA (reference sequence). The CDR3 here is CSATGTSGTYEQYF. CDR3 sequence (DNA): TGCAGTGCTACCGGGACTAGCGGTACTTACGAGCAGTACTTC.

This clonotype has just a few counts. The chain uses TRBV7-9 and TRBJ1-6, with D unclear. The CDR3 is 13 residues long. The V end was cut by 5 bases, the J end by 4 bases, with 6 bases between. Germline CDR1 reads SEHNR; CDR2 reads FQNEAQ (reference sequence). The CDR3 DNA sequence: TGTGCCAGCAGCCCCCCATATAATTCACCCCTCCACTTT. It encodes CASSPPYNSPLHF.

The chain links TRBV10-3 to TRBJ1-1; D is ambiguous. This CDR3 has 14 amino acids. V shed 0 bases and J shed 2 bases, with 7 bases lying between them. Per germline, CDR1 ENHRY and CDR2 SYGVKD. CDR3 coding DNA: TGTGCCATCAGTGAGTCGACCAGAAACACTGAAGCTTTCTTT. Its protein product is CAISESTRNTEAFF.

V and J are TRBV4-1 and TRBJ2-5, with TRBD2 matching 7 bases. This CDR3 has 17 residues. The germline gives CDR1 MGHRA, CDR2 YSYEKL. After removal of 1 base from V and 2 bases from J, the junction contained 10 bases not matched to a gene. Here the CDR3 reads CASSQVTLRESQETQYF. CDR3 bases: TGCGCCAGCAGCCAAGTAACATTGCGGGAGTCACAAGAGACCCAGTACTTC.

The V call is TRBV5-1, the J call TRBJ2-1, with 13 bases lining up with TRBD2. The DNA end is a closer match to TRBJ2-7, so the J assignment may be wrong. Germline lookup yields CDR1 SGHRS and CDR2 YFSETQ. The CDR3 contains 16 residues. The CDR3 DNA sequence: TGCGCCAGCAGAACGGGACTAGCGGGAAGATACAATGAGCAGTACTTC. Translated, it gives CASRTGLAGRYNEQYF.

This clonotype occurred a few times. The chain employs TRBV5-1 and TRBJ2-7; a possible D gene is TRBD2 (6 bases). V was clipped by 4 bases and J by 5 bases, with 16 bases between them. There are 14 residues in the CDR3. CDR1 SGHRS and CDR2 YFSETQ come from the germline V gene. CDR3 protein: CASSLQDYSNEQYF. CDR3 nucleotide sequence: TGCGCCAGCAGCCTTCAGGACTATTCAAACGAGCAGTACTTC.

This clonotype has just a few counts. The chain recombines TRBV11-2 with TRBJ1-5; D may be TRBD1 (6 bases). Germline-derived CDR1 and CDR2 are SGHAT and FQNNGV. CDR3 length: 14 residues. V lost 7 bases and J lost 5, with 15 bases in between. This chain's CDR3 is CASKGRGADQPQHF. In DNA, the CDR3 is TGTGCCAGCAAGGGCCGGGGGGCTGATCAGCCCCAGCATTTT.

This clonotype was observed at least ten times. J is TRBJ2-5 and V is TRBV10-3; D gene unclear. This CDR3 spans 11 amino acids. The germline CDR1 and CDR2 sequences are ENHRY and SYGVKD. Trimming took off 10 bases at V and 1 base at J, with 7 bases between the two ends. CDR3 residues: CATSGQETQYF. CDR3 in DNA: TGTGCCACTTCTGGCCAAGAGACCCAGTACTTC.

J is TRBJ1-5 and V is TRBV5-1, with 7 nucleotides matching TRBD1. The CDR3 is made up of 15 amino acids. Germline CDR1 is SGHRS and CDR2 is YFSETQ. V lost 4 bases to trimming and J lost 4 bases; unmatched junction nucleotides: 8. In DNA, the CDR3 is TGCGCCAGCAGCCCGGGGGACAGTCCTAATCAGCCCCAGCATTTT. Protein sequence: CASSPGDSPNQPQHF.

The V call is TRBV7-9, the J call TRBJ2-7, with 8 bases identical to TRBD1. CDR1 and CDR2 (germline): SEHNR, FQNEAQ (reference sequence). Germline trimming cut 5 bases from V and 1 base from J; bases unmatched to any gene: 7. The CDR3 totals 15 residues. In nucleotides, the CDR3 is TGTGCCAGCAGCCCCGGGACAGGACTTTCCTACGAGCAGTACTTC. Protein sequence: CASSPGTGLSYEQYF.

This clonotype was observed a few times. The chain employs TRBV5-1 and TRBJ2-3, with 8 bases lining up with TRBD1. Losses at the gene ends were 5 bases for V and 4 bases for J; bases not matched to a gene: 6. The length of the CDR3 is 14 residues. The V gene's germline CDR1 is SGHRS and CDR2 YFSETQ. The CDR3 region has the DNA TGCGCCAGCAGGAACGACAGGGGCGCAGATACGCAGTATTTT. Encoded protein: CASRNDRGADTQYF.

The chain recombines TRBV2 with TRBJ2-4, with D possibly matching TRBD1 (6 bases). Near its end, the DNA agrees better with TRBJ2-5, so the J call may be wrong. This CDR3 has 15 amino acids. Germline CDR1 and CDR2: SNHLY and FYNNEI. CDR3 DNA: TGTGCCAGCAGTCCCCAGGGGATACATCAAGAGACCCAGTACTTC. Amino acid sequence: CASSPQGIHQETQYF.

This clonotype has a handful of counts. The rearrangement links TRBV29-1 to TRBJ2-1; 7 nucleotides line up with TRBD2. With V trimmed by 8 bases and J by 2 bases, 9 bases remained unmatched. Germline V CDR1 and CDR2: SQVTM, ANQGSEA. This CDR3 spans 14 amino acids. CDR3 amino acids: CSKKGGGPYNEQFF. CDR3 nucleotide sequence: TGCAGCAAGAAGGGCGGGGGACCCTACAATGAGCAGTTCTTC.

The table lists this clonotype with a few counts. The chain is built from TRBV15 and TRBJ2-5; TRBD1 matches at 8 bases. Germline CDR1 is LNHNV and CDR2 is YYDKDF (reference sequence). With 1 base clipped from V and 4 bases from J, the junction kept 5 bases outside the gene matches. The CDR3 loop spans 15 amino acids. DNA of the CDR3: TGTGCCACCAGCAGAGTCCCCGGACAGGGAGAGACCCAGTACTTC. Translation gives CATSRVPGQGETQYF.

The chain couples TRBV2 to TRBJ1-5; 8 bases are shared with TRBD1. The length of the CDR3 is 16 residues. With V trimmed by 3 bases and J by 4 bases, 8 bases remained unmatched. The germline V gene encodes CDR1 SNHLY and CDR2 FYNNEI. CDR3 sequence (DNA): TGTGCCAGCAGTGAGGGGACAGGACCCAAAAATCAGCCCCAGCATTTT. It encodes CASSEGTGPKNQPQHF.

The rearrangement joins TRBV20-1 to TRBJ2-3, with TRBD2 identical over 13 bases. This CDR3 contains 14 residues. The germline CDR1 and CDR2 sequences are DFQATT and SNEGSKA (reference sequence). The V gene end was trimmed by 6 bases and the J gene end by 7 bases; junction bases not matched to a gene: 7. In DNA, the CDR3 is TGCAGTGCCAGGACTAGCGGGGGCCTTTATACGCAGTATTTT. This translates into CSARTSGGLYTQYF.

The rearrangement links TRBV12-3 or TRBV12-4 to TRBJ1-2, with D maybe TRBD1 (5 bases). The CDR3 is made up of 15 amino acids. With 3 bases removed from V and 2 bases from J, the gap between germline ends came to 13 bases. In DNA, the CDR3 is TGTGCCAGCAGTTTGATGGGGACGCTCAACTATGGCTACACCTTC. Protein product: CASSLMGTLNYGYTF.

This clonotype was detected only a few times. This sequence joins TRBV4-1 and TRBJ2-3; a possible D gene is TRBD2 (5 bases). V dropped 0 bases and J dropped 2 bases, with 12 bases sitting between them. Germline V CDR1 and CDR2: MGHRA, YSYEKL. The CDR3 contains 16 residues. The CDR3 loop is CASSQDGRGVTDTQYF. Here the CDR3 DNA reads TGCGCCAGCAGCCAAGACGGCCGGGGAGTCACAGATACGCAGTATTTT.

This clonotype showed up just a few times. The chain links TRBV20-1 to TRBJ1-2; D gene ambiguous. V was clipped by 3 bases and J by 2 bases, with 13 bases between them. This CDR3 spans 14 amino acids. Germline assignment: CDR1 DFQATT and CDR2 SNEGSKA (reference sequence). This CDR3 reads CSASPKRSNYGYTF. The CDR3 DNA follows: TGCAGTGCTAGTCCGAAACGCAGCAACTATGGCTACACCTTC.